The rows below give T cell receptor beta chains drawn from one sample of a study of T-cell reconstitution after alpha-beta-depleted transplantation in children. TCRdb re-called the PCR reads with MiXCR, one entry per CDR3 protein. The sample lists about 400,000 distinct CDR3 sequences, around 21% occurring once. The material sequenced was PBMCs from the stem cell graft donor, taken from the stem cell graft. These receptors came from a human donor who donated a stem cell graft to a child with acute myeloid leukemia. The conserved cysteine and the conserved F or W are not part of the CDR3 here.

length: 12; J: TRBJ1-4; V: TRBV20-1; CDR3: SARDERGYEKLF
length: 14; J: TRBJ2-2; V: TRBV6-5; CDR3: ASSYLAHDNTGELF
length: 12; J: TRBJ2-7; V: TRBV20-1; CDR3: SAHGTSGRREQY
length: 14; J: TRBJ2-2; V: TRBV5-1; CDR3: ASSLSRERVTGELF
length: 9; J: TRBJ2-5; V: TRBV20-1; CDR3: SARVGETQY
length: 13; J: TRBJ2-1; V: TRBV5-6; CDR3: ASSLVELADVEQF
length: 12; J: TRBJ1-2; V: TRBV6-6; CDR3: ASSYTSWAYGYT
length: 11; J: TRBJ2-1; V: TRBV6-2/TRBV6-3; CDR3: ASTASGYNEQF
length: 12; J: TRBJ2-5; V: TRBV19; CDR3: ASRRQGYQETQY
length: 13; J: TRBJ1-4; V: TRBV6-1; CDR3: ASGTTGSLVEKLF
length: 13; J: TRBJ1-2; V: TRBV25-1; CDR3: ASSERLTGSYGYT
length: 13; J: TRBJ2-2; V: TRBV24-1; CDR3: ATSEGARYTGELF
length: 15; J: TRBJ2-2; V: TRBV12-3/TRBV12-4; CDR3: ASSWSRDRDNTGELF
length: 13; J: TRBJ2-1; V: TRBV18; CDR3: ASSPVGGSYNEQF
length: 12; J: TRBJ2-3; V: TRBV29-1; CDR3: SVKAGPSTDTQY
length: 13; J: TRBJ2-3; V: TRBV28; CDR3: ASSLGRGPPDTQY
length: 13; J: TRBJ2-7; V: TRBV6-5; CDR3: ASSYSAGPGYEQY
length: 13; J: TRBJ1-5; V: TRBV11-1; CDR3: AILKGLISNQPQH
length: 12; J: TRBJ1-6; V: TRBV12-3/TRBV12-4; CDR3: ASSLGQGRSPLH
length: 11; J: TRBJ1-1; V: TRBV28; CDR3: ASTPDPTGEAF
length: 12; J: TRBJ1-1; V: TRBV12-3/TRBV12-4; CDR3: ASSATGVQGAAF
length: 9; J: TRBJ2-3; V: TRBV7-2; CDR3: ASYAQDTQY
length: 12; J: TRBJ1-2; V: TRBV2; CDR3: ASSETYVAYGYT
length: 13; J: TRBJ1-1; V: TRBV5-5; CDR3: ASSLMGRVDTEAF
length: 12; J: TRBJ1-6; V: TRBV5-5; CDR3: ASSLGSDNSPLH
length: 14; J: TRBJ2-1; V: TRBV11-2; CDR3: ASSLVLRLPYNEQF
length: 13; J: TRBJ1-1; V: TRBV5-1; CDR3: ASRVDPGGATEAF
length: 14; J: TRBJ2-7; V: TRBV4-2; CDR3: ASSQERYKESYEQY
length: 12; J: TRBJ2-7; V: TRBV11-2; CDR3: ASSLDFLSYEQY
length: 12; J: TRBJ2-7; V: TRBV12-3/TRBV12-4; CDR3: ASGHLAGVCEQY
length: 13; J: TRBJ2-7; V: TRBV12-3/TRBV12-4; CDR3: ASSASGSVSYEQY
length: 12; J: TRBJ2-7; V: TRBV29-1; CDR3: SVEEPQGFHEQY
length: 13; J: TRBJ2-7; V: TRBV5-1; CDR3: ASSPDGSSAYEQY
length: 11; J: TRBJ1-1; V: TRBV6-5; CDR3: ASDRGPNTEAF
length: 12; J: TRBJ2-1; V: TRBV6-1; CDR3: ASSTSGQGYEQF
length: 13; J: TRBJ2-1; V: TRBV5-1; CDR3: ASSPQRDLYNEQF
length: 10; J: TRBJ1-1; V: TRBV28; CDR3: ASTMEFTEAF
length: 13; J: TRBJ2-7; V: TRBV5-1; CDR3: ASSLAGTGGPEQY
length: 11; J: TRBJ2-1; V: TRBV20-1; CDR3: SARGWAYNEQF
length: 11; J: TRBJ2-1; V: TRBV29-1; CDR3: SVEVLRDNEQF
length: 11; J: TRBJ2-7; V: TRBV28; CDR3: ASKGTSSYEQY
length: 13; J: TRBJ2-7; V: TRBV7-9; CDR3: ASSYSGTGAGEQY
length: 13; J: TRBJ2-1; V: TRBV9; CDR3: ASSVTTARGNEQF
length: 14; J: TRBJ2-1; V: TRBV13; CDR3: ASSLGAGPSYNEQF
length: 15; J: TRBJ1-2; V: TRBV6-5; CDR3: ASSYSRSGTDNYGYT
length: 13; J: TRBJ2-1; V: TRBV25-1; CDR3: ASSDYSGRFDEQF
length: 9; J: TRBJ2-7; V: TRBV7-8; CDR3: ASGSRYEQY